The entry below describes one T cell receptor (beta chain). The antigen remains unidentified. Libraries were prepared by immunoSEQ multiplex PCR; TCRdb keeps only in-frame clonotypes and omits some of them. The sample has 50,000 to 65,000 clones, around nine tenths seen once. The data originate from a study of OX40 agonist ivuxolimab in advanced cancers. Study as a whole: Hepatocellular carcinoma, melanoma, renal cell or head and neck cancer occurred in dose-escalation patients. There were three patients with partial responses, one having hepatocellular carcinoma and two cutaneous melanoma.

CDR3 size: 13 residues. V shed 4 bases and J shed 5 bases, with 12 bases lying between them. CDR1 and CDR2 (germline): SGHNT, YYREEE (reference sequence). Whole-study findings and limits: Circulating CD4+ and CD8+ T cells showed clonal expansion by week 6 at 0.1 to 3.0 mg/kg. More expanded clones were found, on average, in CD8+ than in CD4+ T cells.

The receptor's source is an adult with an advanced solid tumor such as melanoma, head and neck, liver or kidney cancer. Sample: CD4+ or CD8+ T cells sorted from blood, taken in a trial of the OX40 agonist ivuxolimab. The chain employs TRBV5-4 and TRBJ2-5; D unclear. CDR3 nucleotide sequence: TGTGCCAGCAGCCGTGGGCTAATTGAGACCCAGTACTTC. It encodes CASSRGLIETQYF.